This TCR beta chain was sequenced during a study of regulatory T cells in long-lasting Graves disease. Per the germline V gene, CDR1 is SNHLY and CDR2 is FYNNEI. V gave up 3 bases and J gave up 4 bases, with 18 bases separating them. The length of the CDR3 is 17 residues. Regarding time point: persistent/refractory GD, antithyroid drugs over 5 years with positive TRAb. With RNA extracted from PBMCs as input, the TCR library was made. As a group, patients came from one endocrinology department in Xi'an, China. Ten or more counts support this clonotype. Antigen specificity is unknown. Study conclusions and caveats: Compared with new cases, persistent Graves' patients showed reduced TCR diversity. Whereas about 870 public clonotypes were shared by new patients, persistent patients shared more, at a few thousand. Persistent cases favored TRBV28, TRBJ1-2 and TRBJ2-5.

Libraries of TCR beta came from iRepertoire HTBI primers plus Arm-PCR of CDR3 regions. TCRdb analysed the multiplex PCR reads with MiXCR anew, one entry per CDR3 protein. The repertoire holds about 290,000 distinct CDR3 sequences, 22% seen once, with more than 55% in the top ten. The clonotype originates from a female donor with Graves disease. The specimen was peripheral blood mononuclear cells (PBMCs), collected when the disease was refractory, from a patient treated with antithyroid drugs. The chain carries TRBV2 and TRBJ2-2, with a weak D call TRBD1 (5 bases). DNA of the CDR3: TGTGCCAGCAGTGACGTCGGCCTCTCGGACACCACCGGGGAGCTGTTTTTT. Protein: CASSDVGLSDTTGELFF.